Sequencing of this T cell receptor (beta chain) was carried out in a study of blood T cell repertoires in COVID-19. The overall study: The origin of the acute and convalescent COVID-19 samples was the United States, Italy and Spain. Nucleic acid was either cDNA or gDNA, and it came from T cells, B-cell-depleted T cells, or PBMCs.

In its sample, this clone was seen a few times. As handled by the study authors: From reference gene primer amplification, estimates of nucleated cell counts were derived. The assay was immunoSEQ multiplex PCR, and TCRdb's table has in-frame clones only and misses some. D and trimming come from the DNA, and the V and J calls and clone size come from that table. The sample shows roughly 100,000 clones, 87% of them seen only once. The CDR3 spans 14 residues. V lost 1 base to trimming and J lost 5 bases, with 12 bases between them. Germline V CDR1 and CDR2: LGHDT, YNNKEL (reference sequence). The Seattle patients joined while their infection was active and were tracked longitudinally afterward.

This chain uses TRBV3-1 (or the pseudogene TRBV3-2) with TRBJ2-7; perhaps TRBD1 as D (7 bases). The sample comprised peripheral blood. The TCR originated in a woman aged 50 to 60 with COVID-19, enrolled during active disease. In nucleotides, the CDR3 is TGTGCCAGCAGCCAAGTCTGGAGGGGGCACGAGCAGTACTTC. Amino acid sequence: CASSQVWRGHEQYF.